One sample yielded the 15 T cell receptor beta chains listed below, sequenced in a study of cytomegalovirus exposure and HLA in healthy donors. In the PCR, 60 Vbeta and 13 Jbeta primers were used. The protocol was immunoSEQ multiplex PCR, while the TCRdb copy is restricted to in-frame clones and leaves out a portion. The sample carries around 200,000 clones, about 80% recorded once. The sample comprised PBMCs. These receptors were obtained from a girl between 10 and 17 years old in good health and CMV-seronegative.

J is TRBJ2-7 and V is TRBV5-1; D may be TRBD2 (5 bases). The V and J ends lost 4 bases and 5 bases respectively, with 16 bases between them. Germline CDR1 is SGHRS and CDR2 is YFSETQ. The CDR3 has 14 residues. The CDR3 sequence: CASSPQDGKDEQYF. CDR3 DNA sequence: TGCGCCAGCAGCCCCCAGGACGGGAAGGACGAGCAGTACTTC.

The CDR3 nucleotides read TGTGCCTGGATAGGCGGGGGGGCTCGAGAGACCCAGTACTTC. Amino acids: CAWIGGGARETQYF. This chain joins TRBV30 and TRBJ2-5, with TRBD2 matching over 9 bases. Germline CDR1 reads GTSNPN; CDR2 reads SVGIG (reference sequence). The CDR3 has 14 residues. Unmatched junction bases numbered 7, after V lost 4 bases and J lost 4 bases.

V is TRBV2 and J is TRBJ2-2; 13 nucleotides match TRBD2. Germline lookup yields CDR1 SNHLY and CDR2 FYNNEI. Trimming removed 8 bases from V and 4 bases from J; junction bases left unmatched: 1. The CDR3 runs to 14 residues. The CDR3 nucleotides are TGTGCCAGCCGGACTAGCGGGAGCACCGGGGAGCTGTTTTTT. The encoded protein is CASRTSGSTGELFF. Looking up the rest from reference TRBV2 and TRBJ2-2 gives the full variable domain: EPEVTQTPSHQVTQMGQEVILRCVPISNHLYFYWYRQILGQKVEFLVSFYNNEISEKSEIFDDQFSVERPDGSNFTLKIRSTKLEDSAMYFCASRTSGSTGELFFGEGSRLTVL.

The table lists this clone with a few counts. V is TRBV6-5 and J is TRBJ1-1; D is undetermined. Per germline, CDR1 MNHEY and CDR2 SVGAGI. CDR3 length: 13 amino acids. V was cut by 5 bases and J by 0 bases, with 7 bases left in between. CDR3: CASSRGMNTEAFF. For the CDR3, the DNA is TGTGCCAGCAGTAGAGGGATGAACACTGAAGCTTTCTTT.

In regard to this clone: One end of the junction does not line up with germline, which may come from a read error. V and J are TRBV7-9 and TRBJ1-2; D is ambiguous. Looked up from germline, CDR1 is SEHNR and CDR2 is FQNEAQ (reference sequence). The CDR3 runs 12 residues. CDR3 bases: TGTTCCAGCAGCTTAAGAGGCGATGGCTACACCTTC. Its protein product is CSSSLRGDGYTF.

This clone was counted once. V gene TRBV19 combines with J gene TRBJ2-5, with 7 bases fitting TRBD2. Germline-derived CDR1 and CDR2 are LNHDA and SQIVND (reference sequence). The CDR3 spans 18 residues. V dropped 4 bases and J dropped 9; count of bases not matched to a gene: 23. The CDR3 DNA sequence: TGTGCCAGTAGTACCCTGGGTAAAGAAAGGCGACTAGCTTACGCCCAGTACTTC. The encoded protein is CASSTLGKERRLAYAQYF.

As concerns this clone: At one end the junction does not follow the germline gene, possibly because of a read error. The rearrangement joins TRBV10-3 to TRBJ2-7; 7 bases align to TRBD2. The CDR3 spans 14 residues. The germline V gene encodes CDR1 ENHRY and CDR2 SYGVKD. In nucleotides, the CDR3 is TGTGCCATCAGTGTCGGACTAGGCCCCTACGAGCGGTACTTC. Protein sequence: CAISVGLGPYERYF.

The CDR3 nucleotides read TGCGCCAGCAGCCAAGAAGCCGACGGACTTTATGGCTACACCTTC. Translated: CASSQEADGLYGYTF. This chain connects TRBV4-1 to TRBJ1-2; no clear D. This CDR3 is 15 amino acids long. In germline, CDR1 is MGHRA, CDR2 YSYEKL. Trimming pared 0 bases from V and 5 bases from J, leaving 13 bases between.

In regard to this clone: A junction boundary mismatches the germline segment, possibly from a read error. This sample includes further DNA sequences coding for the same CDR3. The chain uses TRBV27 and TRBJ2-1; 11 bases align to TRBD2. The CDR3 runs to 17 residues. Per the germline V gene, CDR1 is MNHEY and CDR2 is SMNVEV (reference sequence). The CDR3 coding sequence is TGTGCTAGCAGTTTATTAAGTAGCGGGGGGGCCAAAAATGAGCAGTTCTTC. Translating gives CASSLLSSGGAKNEQFF.

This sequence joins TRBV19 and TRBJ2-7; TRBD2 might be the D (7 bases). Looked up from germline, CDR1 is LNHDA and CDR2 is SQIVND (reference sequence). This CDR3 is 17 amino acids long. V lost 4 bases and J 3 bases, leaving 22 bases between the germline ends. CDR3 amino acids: CASSTLRKGGTNYEQYF. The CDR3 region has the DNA TGTGCCAGTAGTACACTGAGAAAGGGGGGGACGAACTACGAGCAGTACTTC.

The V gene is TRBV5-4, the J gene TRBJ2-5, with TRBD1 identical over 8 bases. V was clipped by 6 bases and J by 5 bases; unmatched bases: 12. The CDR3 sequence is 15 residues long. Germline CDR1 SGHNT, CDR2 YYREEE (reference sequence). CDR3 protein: CASNNPGTGSETQYF. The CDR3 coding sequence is TGTGCCAGCAACAACCCCGGGACAGGAAGTGAGACCCAGTACTTC.

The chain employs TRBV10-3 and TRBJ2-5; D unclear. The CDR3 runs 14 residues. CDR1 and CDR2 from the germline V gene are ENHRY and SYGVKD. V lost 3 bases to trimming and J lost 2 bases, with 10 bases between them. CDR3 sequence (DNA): TGTGCCATCAGTGAATTCCAGGAACAAGAGACCCAGTACTTC. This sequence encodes CAISEFQEQETQYF.

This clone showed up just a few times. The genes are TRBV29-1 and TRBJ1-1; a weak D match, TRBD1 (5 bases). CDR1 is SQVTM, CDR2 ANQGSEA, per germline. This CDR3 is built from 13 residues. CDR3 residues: CKTGTPGDTEAFF. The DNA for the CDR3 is TGCAAGACCGGGACTCCGGGAGACACTGAAGCTTTCTTT.

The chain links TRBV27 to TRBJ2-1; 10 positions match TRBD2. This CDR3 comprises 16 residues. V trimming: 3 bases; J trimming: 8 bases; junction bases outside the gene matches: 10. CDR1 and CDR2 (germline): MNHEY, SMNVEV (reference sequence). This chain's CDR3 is CASSLLSGGAYDEQFF. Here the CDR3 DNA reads TGTGCCAGCAGTTTGTTAAGCGGGGGGGCCTATGATGAGCAGTTCTTC.

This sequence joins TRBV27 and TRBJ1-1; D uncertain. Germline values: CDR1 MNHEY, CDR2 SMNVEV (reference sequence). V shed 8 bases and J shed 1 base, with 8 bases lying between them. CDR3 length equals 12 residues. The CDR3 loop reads CASGGRNTEAFF. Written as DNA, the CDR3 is TGTGCCAGCGGTGGCCGGAACACTGAAGCTTTCTTT.